This TCR beta chain was documented in a study of PD-L1 blockade in urothelial cancer (dated by TCRdb to about 2017). General notes on the study: All patients started therapy at some point between 2014 and 2016 and received atezolizumab 1,200 mg intravenously every 3 weeks. Twenty-five of 29 patients were identified as males with urothelial cancer of bladder origin, and a prior smoking history was reported by 18 of 29 patients. An ECOG performance status of 0 or 1 was recorded for the patients, and 0 to 3 prior chemotherapy regimens had been received by the patients. Blood samples were analyzed 3 weeks after the start of treatment (second dose) and 6 weeks after the start of treatment. Blood samples yielded a median of roughly 140,000 T cells and tens of thousands of unique TCRs, with median clonality 0.080. The study, an exploratory multi-omic analysis, examined somatic, immune and clinical correlates of response to PD-L1 blockade with atezolizumab in urothelial cancer. Pretreatment tumor samples, along with matched peripheral blood collected serially before and after atezolizumab treatment, underwent TCR sequencing. Durable clinical benefit was defined as a progression-free survival longer than 6 months, and TCR features were additionally tested against progression-free survival and overall survival. In the same patients, pretreatment tumors underwent whole exome sequencing and RNA sequencing in addition to TCR sequencing. Eight or nine patients reached durable clinical benefit, while 20 patients did not. Some 29 patients had pretreatment blood TCR-seq, some 25 had at least one posttreatment blood collection, and some 25 had tumor TCR-seq. Broader findings and caveats from the paper: Because the sample size was small (n of about 29) and many exploratory analyses were performed, the results are intended to be hypothesis-generating. A pretreatment peripheral blood TCR clonality below the median was linked to improved progression-free and overall survival. At 3 weeks after the start of treatment, tumor-associated TCR clones in peripheral blood had expanded more in patients with durable benefit (n ≈ 20, p = 0.022).

To estimate absolute template abundance from read counts, synthetic TCR analog templates were spiked into each PCR. Using the immunoSEQ assay, TCRbeta CDR3 regions were amplified from genomic DNA with bias-controlled V and J gene primers. Sequencing of rearranged TCRbeta segments was performed at approximately 20X coverage. The source study handled its data this way. Sequencing errors were corrected by clustering and CDR3s were annotated against IMGT to assign V, D and J genes. Downstream analyses used only productive TCRbeta rearrangements and left out out-of-frame or stop-codon sequences. To compute clonality, Shannon entropy was normalized by the log of the number of unique productive sequences and then subtracted from one. Fisher's exact test with Benjamini-Hochberg correction, at a threshold of adjusted p below 0.01, was used to find clones that differed between time points or between blood and tumor. Drawn from immuneACCESS, this table holds only the in-frame rearrangements with V and J called that TCRdb kept. Clones are partly lost; checked studies trace under half to an unresolved V gene and leave the rest unexplained. V, J and clone size are taken as reported in that table, and D and trimming were inferred from the DNA itself. The sample yields 55,000 or so clones; under 90% were counted once. The ten largest clonotypes hold about 5.3% of the sample.

The cohort included roughly 29 patients with locally advanced or metastatic urothelial carcinoma who were treated at Memorial Sloan Kettering on a trial protocol. Peripheral blood mononuclear cells were collected pretreatment and during treatment, with between 1 and 8 total time points per patient. The Qiagen DNeasy Blood extraction kit was used to purify genomic DNA from total PBMCs and tumor samples. PBMCs were collected pretreatment and during treatment, and were isolated and stored as previously described. CDR1 and CDR2, looked up from the germline V gene, are MDHEN and SYDVKM. Germline trimming: 6 bases from V, 0 bases from J; junction bases outside gene matches: 0. From its cysteine to its phenylalanine, the CDR3 spans 14 amino acids. Here the CDR3 DNA is all that survives: 42 bases in frame from base 1. About this clone: There is no known antigen for this receptor. No qualities accompany the bases; no much larger clone lies one base away.

The chain employs TRBV28 and TRBJ2-2; TRBD1 matches 8 bases in the middle. This clonotype was sampled from a man aged 40-49 years with urothelial cancer. Sequenced material: PBMCs, taken around atezolizumab (anti-PD-L1) treatment. The nucleotides read TGTGCCAGCAGACAGGGGGCGAACACCGGGGAGCTGTTTTTT. It encodes CASRQGANTGELFF. Extended through the reference TRBV28 and TRBJ2-2 proteins, this CDR3 yields the full variable domain: DVKVTQSSRYLVKRTGEKVFLECVQDMDHENMFWYRQDPGLGLRLIYFSYDVKMKEKGDIPEGYSVSREKKERFSLILESASTNQTSMYLCASRQGANTGELFFGEGSRLTVL.